What follows are 30 T cell receptor beta chains derived from one specimen sequenced in a study of blood T cell repertoires in COVID-19. The method was immunoSEQ multiplex PCR; TCRdb's version includes in-frame clones alone and lacks a portion of them. The repertoire includes approximately 79,000 clones, 75% to 90% of them detected once, and roughly 13% sits in the top ten. The specimen sequenced was peripheral blood. These receptors were collected from a man aged 45 to 65 with COVID-19, enrolled during active disease.

The chain uses TRBV6-4 and TRBJ2-1, with 12 bases lining up with TRBD2. V dropped 3 bases and J dropped 7; count of bases not matched to a gene: 1. Looked up from germline, CDR1 is MRHNA and CDR2 is SNTAGT. This CDR3 has 14 residues. CDR3 DNA: TGTGCCAGCAGTGAGACTAGCGGGAGTAATGAGCAGTTCTTC. Residues: CASSETSGSNEQFF.

CDR3: CASSTIEGTDNSPLHF. Written as DNA, the CDR3 is TGTGCCAGTAGTACAATTGAAGGGACTGATAATTCACCCCTCCACTTT. This chain joins TRBV19 and TRBJ1-6; TRBD1 might be the D (5 bases). This CDR3 region has 16 residues. The germline V and J ends were trimmed by 4 bases and 5 bases, with 15 bases remaining between them. Germline V gene lookup returns CDR1 LNHDA and CDR2 SQIVND (reference sequence).

The table lists this clone with a count of one. The rearrangement joins TRBV20-1 to TRBJ2-5; 9 bases fit TRBD2. Trimming at V came to 3 bases and at J to 3 bases, leaving 5 bases not matched to a gene. The CDR3 covers 14 residues. Germline CDR1 is DFQATT and CDR2 is SNEGSKA (reference sequence). The CDR3 nucleotides are TGCAGTGCTAGTAGGGCTAGCGGGAAAGAGACCCAGTACTTC. It yields the protein CSASRASGKETQYF.

The V gene is TRBV4-2, the J gene TRBJ2-1; tentatively, D is TRBD1 (5 bases). The V end lost 7 bases, the J end lost 7 bases, and 14 bases lay between the germline ends. The CDR3 covers 13 residues. CDR1 is LGHNA and CDR2 is YNFKEQ in the germline V gene. The DNA of the CDR3 is TGTGCCAGCACCCAGGGCAGTAGGAATGAGCAGTTCTTC. It specifies CASTQGSRNEQFF.

The chain carries TRBV7-2 and TRBJ2-4, with D possibly TRBD1 on 5 matching bases. Trimming stripped 3 bases from V and 7 bases from J, with 13 bases between. CDR1 and CDR2 (germline): SGHTA, FQGNSA. CDR3 length: 14 amino acids. The CDR3 protein is CASSFGQGGNIQYF. CDR3 sequence (DNA): TGTGCCAGCAGCTTTGGTCAGGGTGGGAACATTCAGTACTTC.

The chain combines TRBV7-3 with TRBJ2-5; TRBD2 is a possible D gene (5 bases). This CDR3 region has 13 residues. The germline V and J ends were trimmed by 2 bases and 5 bases, with 9 bases remaining between them. CDR1 and CDR2 (germline): SGHTA, FQGTGA. CDR3 nucleotide sequence: TGTGCCAGCAGCTTAGGGAGACGTGAGACCCAGTACTTC. It codes for CASSLGRRETQYF.

The rearrangement uses TRBV3-1 (or the pseudogene TRBV3-2) and TRBJ2-7, with D perhaps matching TRBD2 (5 bases). Germline V gene lookup returns CDR1 LGHDT and CDR2 YNNKEL (reference sequence). Deletions cut 4 bases from V and 7 bases from J, with 8 bases between. The CDR3 is 11 amino acids. The DNA of the CDR3 is TGTGCCAGCAGCCTCCCGGGGGAGCAGTACTTC. Amino acid sequence: CASSLPGEQYF.

The genes are TRBV19 and TRBJ1-1, with TRBD1 identical over 12 bases. The CDR3 has 14 amino acids. The germline V gene encodes CDR1 LNHDA and CDR2 SQIVND (reference sequence). Trimming took 3 bases from V and 11 from J; bases not matched to a gene: 7. CDR3: CASSIGTGGAGAFF. CDR3 DNA: TGTGCCAGTAGTATTGGGACAGGGGGCGCGGGGGCTTTCTTT.

This clone came up a few times. The chain employs TRBV28 and TRBJ2-3; 10 nucleotides agree with TRBD2. The CDR3 loop spans 16 amino acids. The V segment lost 4 bases and the J segment 1 base; nucleotides outside the gene matches: 5. Per the germline V gene, CDR1 is MDHEN and CDR2 is SYDVKM. CDR3: CASSYTGTSGTDTQYF. The CDR3 DNA follows: TGTGCCAGCAGTTACACCGGGACTAGCGGCACAGATACGCAGTATTTT.

The J gene is TRBJ1-2, the V gene TRBV3-1 (or the pseudogene TRBV3-2), with D maybe TRBD1 (6 bases). Trimming cost V 1 base and J 8 bases, with 20 bases left between them. Germline-derived CDR1 and CDR2 are LGHDT and YNNKEL (reference sequence). The length of the CDR3 is 16 residues. The chain's CDR3 is CASSQGVGGSFGGYTF. As DNA, the CDR3 is TGTGCCAGCAGCCAAGGGGTTGGGGGCTCCTTCGGGGGCTACACCTTC.

The chain has TRBV28 and TRBJ1-5; 10 nucleotides line up with TRBD1. CDR1 and CDR2 from the germline V gene are MDHEN and SYDVKM. The CDR3 consists of 15 residues. With V trimmed by 5 bases and J by 9 bases, 10 bases remained unmatched. The CDR3 loop is CASSRGQGRLGPQHF. The CDR3, as DNA: TGTGCCAGCAGTAGGGGACAGGGGAGATTGGGGCCCCAGCATTTT.

The rearrangement links TRBV11-2 to TRBJ1-1, with 12 bases fitting TRBD1. V trimming: 5 bases; J trimming: 1 base; junction bases outside the gene matches: 8. This CDR3 spans 17 amino acids. Germline loops: CDR1 SGHAT, CDR2 FQNNGV. The CDR3: CASSLRGQGAGNTEAFF. The CDR3 DNA reads TGTGCCAGCAGCCTTAGGGGACAGGGGGCAGGGAACACTGAAGCTTTCTTT.

This clone is categorized as medium-sized (0.01 to 0.1%). The chain links TRBV19 to TRBJ2-7; 12 nucleotides agree with TRBD1. CDR1 is LNHDA, CDR2 SQIVND, per germline (reference sequence). There are 15 residues in the CDR3. V was clipped by 6 bases and J by 5 bases; unmatched bases: 8. The CDR3 here is CASSLLGQGAHEQYF. For the CDR3, the DNA is TGTGCCAGTAGCTTACTGGGACAGGGGGCCCACGAGCAGTACTTC.

V usage is TRBV10-2 and J usage is TRBJ1-1; 9 bases fit TRBD1. The germline gives CDR1 WSHSY, CDR2 SAAADI. The CDR3 is made up of 14 amino acids. V trimming: 5 bases; J trimming: 4 bases; junction bases outside the gene matches: 5. The CDR3, as DNA: TGCGCCAGCAGTCGGACAGGGGAGAGCACTGAAGCTTTCTTT. It specifies CASSRTGESTEAFF.

This chain connects TRBV5-1 to TRBJ1-2, with D hard to call. The germline V gene encodes CDR1 SGHRS and CDR2 YFSETQ. The CDR3 is 10 amino acids. V was shortened by 2 bases and J by 8 bases, with 4 bases between the two germline ends. The CDR3 DNA is TGCGCCAGCAGCTTATCGGGCTACACCTTC. Residues: CASSLSGYTF.

The chain links TRBV13 to TRBJ2-5; possibly TRBD2 for D (5 bases). The germline V and J ends were trimmed by 5 bases and 5 bases, with 18 bases remaining between them. The V gene's germline CDR1 is PRHDT and CDR2 FYEKMQ (reference sequence). CDR3 size: 15 residues. For the CDR3, the DNA is TGTGCCAGCAGCCCTCAAAGCGTGGGAGAGGAGACCCAGTACTTC. Its translation is CASSPQSVGEETQYF.

This chain links TRBV3-1 (or the pseudogene TRBV3-2) with TRBJ1-1; D is possibly TRBD1 (5 bases). CDR3 size: 14 residues. V lost 4 bases and J lost 6, with 15 bases in between. Per germline, CDR1 LGHDT and CDR2 YNNKEL (reference sequence). The CDR3 bases are TGTGCCAGCAGCCCAGAAGGGGCAGTAGCTGAAGCTTTCTTT. The encoded protein is CASSPEGAVAEAFF.

This clone was recorded once. V is TRBV5-6 and J is TRBJ2-1; TRBD1 might be the D (5 bases). From germline, CDR1 is SGHDT and CDR2 YYEEEE. V was shortened by 4 bases and J by 9 bases, with 14 bases between the two germline ends. The CDR3 runs 13 residues. The CDR3 sequence is CASSGWGGLEQFF. Written as DNA, the CDR3 is TGTGCCAGCAGCGGGTGGGGCGGTCTTGAGCAGTTCTTC.

The chain combines TRBV7-8 with TRBJ1-5; 9 nucleotides line up with TRBD1. The V segment lost 6 bases and the J segment 6 bases; nucleotides outside the gene matches: 15. The CDR3 runs 17 residues. Germline V gene sequence: CDR1 SGHVS, CDR2 FQNEAQ. The DNA for the CDR3 is TGTGCCAGCAGTTCCCCCCCGGGACAGGGTATTTTTCAGCCCCAGCATTTT. Translation: CASSSPPGQGIFQPQHF. The whole variable domain, remainder taken from reference TRBV7-8 and TRBJ1-5, is GAGVSQSPRYKVAKRGQDVALRCDPISGHVSLFWYQQALGQGPEFLTYFQNEAQLDKSGLPSDRFFAERPEGSVSTLKIQRTQQEDSAVYLCASSSPPGQGIFQPQHFGDGTRLSIL.

This clone was seen once. This chain links TRBV5-1 with TRBJ2-7; 9 bases fit TRBD1. The ends lost 4 bases at V and 3 bases at J; junction bases unmatched: 8. The CDR3 runs to 15 residues. Germline V gene data show CDR1 as SGHRS and CDR2 as YFSETQ. Here the CDR3 reads CASSLLRDRDYEQYF. For the CDR3, the DNA is TGCGCCAGCAGCCTTCTTCGGGACAGGGACTACGAGCAGTACTTC.

The DNA for the CDR3 is TGTGCCAGCAGCTTAGTTGGCGGAAACTATGGCTACACCTTC. Its translation is CASSLVGGNYGYTF. The chain is built from TRBV7-2 and TRBJ1-2; no clear D gene. There are 14 residues in the CDR3. Trimming pared 1 base from V and 2 bases from J, leaving 8 bases between. Looked up from germline, CDR1 is SGHTA and CDR2 is FQGNSA.

The chain links TRBV5-1 to TRBJ2-3, with D maybe TRBD1 (6 bases). The V gene's germline CDR1 is SGHRS and CDR2 YFSETQ. The CDR3 length is 14 residues. V lost 2 bases to trimming and J lost 2 bases, with 9 bases between them. The CDR3 protein is CASSLGGLTDTQYF. For the CDR3, the DNA is TGCGCCAGCAGCTTAGGGGGTCTCACAGATACGCAGTATTTT.

This rearrangement joins TRBV3-1 (or the pseudogene TRBV3-2) to TRBJ1-2, with D possibly TRBD1 on 5 matching bases. The V gene's germline CDR1 is LGHDT and CDR2 YNNKEL (reference sequence). Trimming took off 2 bases at V and 4 bases at J, with 11 bases between the two ends. The CDR3 covers 14 residues. The CDR3 is CASSQQRGSYGYTF. For the CDR3, the DNA is TGTGCCAGCAGCCAACAAAGGGGCTCCTATGGCTACACCTTC.

The chain has TRBV10-1 and TRBJ2-1, with TRBD2 matching 10 bases. Germline V gene data show CDR1 as WNHNN and CDR2 as SYGVQD (reference sequence). Unmatched junction bases numbered 5, after V lost 4 bases and J lost 2 bases. The CDR3 extends over 16 amino acids. CDR3 protein: CASSGGAGGAYNEQFF. The CDR3 DNA sequence: TGCGCCAGCAGTGGGGGAGCGGGAGGGGCCTACAATGAGCAGTTCTTC.

The chain combines TRBV10-3 with TRBJ1-1, with 11 bases fitting TRBD1. The germline gives CDR1 ENHRY, CDR2 SYGVKD. This CDR3 contains 14 residues. Trimming at V came to 5 bases and at J to 4 bases, leaving 3 bases not matched to a gene. The CDR3 loop is CAISTGQGGTEAFF. CDR3 DNA sequence: TGTGCCATCAGTACGGGACAGGGGGGCACTGAAGCTTTCTTT.

V gene TRBV7-9 combines with J gene TRBJ2-7; tentative D call: TRBD1 (5 bases). The CDR3 sequence is 11 residues long. Trimming cost V 5 bases and J 5 bases, with 7 bases left between them. Germline values: CDR1 SEHNR, CDR2 FQNEAQ (reference sequence). The CDR3 DNA is TGTGCCAGCAGCCCACAGGACGAGCAGTACTTC. It specifies CASSPQDEQYF.

J is TRBJ1-2 and V is TRBV3-1 (or the pseudogene TRBV3-2), with TRBD1 as a possible D gene (6 bases). V lost 0 bases, J lost 7 bases, and 12 bases lay in between. The length of the CDR3 is 14 residues. Germline CDR1 LGHDT, CDR2 YNNKEL (reference sequence). The CDR3 protein is CASSQDEGGSGYTF. The CDR3, as DNA: TGTGCCAGCAGCCAAGATGAGGGGGGGAGTGGCTACACCTTC.

The CDR3 nucleotides read TGTGCCATCAGTCCGACTAGCGGGAGGGCCGAAGATACGCAGTATTTT. It encodes CAISPTSGRAEDTQYF. This chain links TRBV10-3 with TRBJ2-3; TRBD2 matches 14 bases. This CDR3 region has 16 residues. Germline CDR1 reads ENHRY; CDR2 reads SYGVKD. V dropped 5 bases and J dropped 5; count of bases not matched to a gene: 6.

This chain links TRBV12-3 or TRBV12-4 with TRBJ2-7, with D possibly TRBD1 on 5 matching bases. CDR3 length: 13 amino acids. Trimming shortened V by 1 base and J by 4 bases, and 8 bases separated the two germline ends. The chain's CDR3 is CASSLGGEYEQYF. The CDR3 nucleotides are TGTGCCAGCAGTTTAGGGGGCGAGTACGAGCAGTACTTC.

V gene TRBV12-3 or TRBV12-4 combines with J gene TRBJ2-7; D may be TRBD2 (6 bases). The CDR3 spans 13 residues. Trimming pared 8 bases from V and 3 bases from J, leaving 14 bases between. The CDR3 nucleotides are TGTGCCAGCTCCCCGGGGGTCCGCTACGAGCAGTACTTC. It codes for CASSPGVRYEQYF.